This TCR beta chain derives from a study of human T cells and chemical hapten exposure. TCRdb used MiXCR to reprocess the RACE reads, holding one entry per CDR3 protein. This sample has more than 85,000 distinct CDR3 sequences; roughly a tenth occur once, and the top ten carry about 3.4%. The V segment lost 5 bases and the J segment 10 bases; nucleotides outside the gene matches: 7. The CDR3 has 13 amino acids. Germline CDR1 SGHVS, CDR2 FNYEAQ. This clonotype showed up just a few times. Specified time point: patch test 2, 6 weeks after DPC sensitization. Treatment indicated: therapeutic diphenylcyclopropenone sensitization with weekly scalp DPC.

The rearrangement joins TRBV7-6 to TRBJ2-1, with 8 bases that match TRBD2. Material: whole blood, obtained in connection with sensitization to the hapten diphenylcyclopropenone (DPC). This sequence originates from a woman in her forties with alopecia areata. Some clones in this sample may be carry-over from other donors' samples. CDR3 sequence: CASSLSGGREQFF. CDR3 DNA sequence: TGTGCCAGCAGCCTCAGCGGGGGAAGGGAGCAGTTCTTC.